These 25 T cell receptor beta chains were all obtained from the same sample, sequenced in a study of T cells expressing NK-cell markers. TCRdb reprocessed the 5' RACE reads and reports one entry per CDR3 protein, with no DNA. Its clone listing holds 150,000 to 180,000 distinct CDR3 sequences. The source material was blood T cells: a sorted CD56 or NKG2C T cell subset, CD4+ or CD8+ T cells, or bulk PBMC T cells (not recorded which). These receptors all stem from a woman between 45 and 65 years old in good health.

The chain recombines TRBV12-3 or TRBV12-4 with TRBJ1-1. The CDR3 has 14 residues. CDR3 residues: CASSLAPGNTEAFF.

The CDR3 loop is CASSYRGPTNEQFF. This chain uses TRBV6-6 with TRBJ2-1; the D call of TRBD1 rests on TCRdb alone, since no DNA is present to check it. Looked up from germline, CDR1 is MNHNY and CDR2 is SVGAGI (reference sequence). The CDR3 loop spans 14 amino acids.

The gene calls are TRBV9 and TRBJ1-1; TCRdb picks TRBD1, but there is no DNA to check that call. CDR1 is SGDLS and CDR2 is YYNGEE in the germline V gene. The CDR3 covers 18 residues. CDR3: CASSEGSGVIGRGTEAFF.

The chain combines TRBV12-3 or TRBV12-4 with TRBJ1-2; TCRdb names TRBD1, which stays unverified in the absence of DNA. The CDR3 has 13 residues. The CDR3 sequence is CASSIGGWGGYTF.

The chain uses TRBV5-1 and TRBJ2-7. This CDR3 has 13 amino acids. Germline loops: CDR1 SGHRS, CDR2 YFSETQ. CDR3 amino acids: CASSLSPTYEQYF. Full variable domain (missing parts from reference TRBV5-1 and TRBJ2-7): KAGVTQTPRYLIKTRGQQVTLSCSPISGHRSVSWYQQTPGQGLQFLFEYFSETQRNKGNFPGRFSGRQFSNSRSEMNVSTLELGDSALYLCASSLSPTYEQYFGPGTRLTVT.

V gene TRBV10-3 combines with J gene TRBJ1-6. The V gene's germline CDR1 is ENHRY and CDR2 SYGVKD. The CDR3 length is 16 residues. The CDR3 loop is CAISERVTGNNSPLHF.

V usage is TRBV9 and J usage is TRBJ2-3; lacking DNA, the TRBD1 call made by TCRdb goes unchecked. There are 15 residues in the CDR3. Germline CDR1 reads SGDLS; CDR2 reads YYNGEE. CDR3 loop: CASSSSGTGSDTQYF. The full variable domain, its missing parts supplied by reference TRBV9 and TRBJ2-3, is DSGVTQTPKHLITATGQRVTLRCSPRSGDLSVYWYQQSLDQGLQFLIQYYNGEERAKGNILERFSAQQFPDLHSELNLSSLELGDSALYFCASSSSGTGSDTQYFGPGTRLTVL.

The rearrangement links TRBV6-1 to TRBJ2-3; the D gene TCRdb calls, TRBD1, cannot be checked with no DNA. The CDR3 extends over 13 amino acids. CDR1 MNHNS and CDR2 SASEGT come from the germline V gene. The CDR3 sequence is CASDEGGGYTQYF.

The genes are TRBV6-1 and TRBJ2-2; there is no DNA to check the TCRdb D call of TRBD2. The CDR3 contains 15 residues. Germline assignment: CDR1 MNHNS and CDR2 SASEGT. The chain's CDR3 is CATSIAGVGTGELFF.

The CDR3 loop reads CASSLLGGGNEQFF. The chain combines TRBV27 with TRBJ2-1; TCRdb calls TRBD1, which cannot be checked without DNA. CDR1 and CDR2 from the germline V gene are MNHEY and SMNVEV (reference sequence). This CDR3 is 14 amino acids long.

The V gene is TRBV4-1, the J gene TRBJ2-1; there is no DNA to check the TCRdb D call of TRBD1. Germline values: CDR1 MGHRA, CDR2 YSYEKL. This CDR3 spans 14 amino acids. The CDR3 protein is CASSHGGPYNEQFF.

The CDR3 region is CSVEPAPPYTDTQYF. The chain uses TRBV29-1 and TRBJ2-3; the TCRdb call, TRBD2, lacks DNA for checking. The germline V gene has CDR1 SQVTM and CDR2 ANQGSEA. This CDR3 spans 15 amino acids.

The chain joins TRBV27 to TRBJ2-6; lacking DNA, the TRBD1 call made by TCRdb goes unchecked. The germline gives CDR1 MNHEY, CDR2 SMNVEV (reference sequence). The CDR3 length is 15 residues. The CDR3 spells CASSLGASGANVLTF.

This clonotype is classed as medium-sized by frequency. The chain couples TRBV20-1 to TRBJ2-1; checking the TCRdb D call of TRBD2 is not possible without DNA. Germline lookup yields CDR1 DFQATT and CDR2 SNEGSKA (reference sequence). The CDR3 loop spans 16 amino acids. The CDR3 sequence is CSARGPFGLAVNEQFF.

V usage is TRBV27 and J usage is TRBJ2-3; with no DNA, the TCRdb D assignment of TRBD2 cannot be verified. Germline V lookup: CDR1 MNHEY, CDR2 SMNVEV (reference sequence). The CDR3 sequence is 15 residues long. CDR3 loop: CASRGTSGSTDTQYF.

The CDR3 region is CASSHPSNEQFF. The rearrangement uses TRBV4-1 and TRBJ2-1. The V gene's germline CDR1 is MGHRA and CDR2 YSYEKL. The CDR3 contains 12 residues.

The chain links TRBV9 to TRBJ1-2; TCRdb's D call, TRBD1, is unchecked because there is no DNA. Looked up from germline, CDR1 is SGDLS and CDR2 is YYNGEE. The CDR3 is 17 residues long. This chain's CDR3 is CASSGGRDLNRGYGYTF.

The CDR3: CASSLKTGGSQETQYF. The rearrangement uses TRBV12-3 or TRBV12-4 and TRBJ2-5; checking the TCRdb D call of TRBD2 is not possible without DNA. This CDR3 spans 16 amino acids.

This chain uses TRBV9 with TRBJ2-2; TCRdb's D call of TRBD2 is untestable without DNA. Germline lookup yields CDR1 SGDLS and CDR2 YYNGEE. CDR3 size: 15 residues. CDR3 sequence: CASSVGSAGDGELFF. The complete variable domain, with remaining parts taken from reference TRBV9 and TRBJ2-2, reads DSGVTQTPKHLITATGQRVTLRCSPRSGDLSVYWYQQSLDQGLQFLIQYYNGEERAKGNILERFSAQQFPDLHSELNLSSLELGDSALYFCASSVGSAGDGELFFGEGSRLTVL.

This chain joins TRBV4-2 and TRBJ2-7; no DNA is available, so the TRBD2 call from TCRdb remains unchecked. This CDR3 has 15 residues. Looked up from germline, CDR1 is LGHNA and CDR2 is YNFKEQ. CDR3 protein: CASSQPGLDTYEQYF.

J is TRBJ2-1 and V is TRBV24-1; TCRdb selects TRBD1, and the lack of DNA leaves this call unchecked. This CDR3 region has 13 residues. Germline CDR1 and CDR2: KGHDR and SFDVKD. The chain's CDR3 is CATRDRGYNEQFF.

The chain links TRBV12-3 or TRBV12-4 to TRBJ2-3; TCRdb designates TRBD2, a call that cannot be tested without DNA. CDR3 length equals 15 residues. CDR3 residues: CASSLRAFRGDTQYF.

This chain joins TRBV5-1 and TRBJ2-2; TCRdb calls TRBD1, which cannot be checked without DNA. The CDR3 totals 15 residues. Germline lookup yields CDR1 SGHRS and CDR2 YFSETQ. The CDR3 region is CASSLEGGVIGELFF.

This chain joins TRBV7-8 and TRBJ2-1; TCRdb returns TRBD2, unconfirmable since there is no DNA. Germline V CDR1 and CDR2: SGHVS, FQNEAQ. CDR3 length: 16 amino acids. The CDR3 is CASTSPWVSGRNEQFF.

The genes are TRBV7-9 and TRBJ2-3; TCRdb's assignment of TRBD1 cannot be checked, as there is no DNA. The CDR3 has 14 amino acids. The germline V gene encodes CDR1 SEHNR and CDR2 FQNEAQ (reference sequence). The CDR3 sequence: CASYLGGFTDTQYF.